Each of the 26 T cell receptor beta chains below was sequenced from the same sample in a study of human T cells and chemical hapten exposure. TCRdb reanalysed the RACE reads using MiXCR and keeps one entry per CDR3 protein. The table lists tens of thousands of distinct CDR3 sequences, roughly 7.2% of them singletons, with around 1.5% in the top ten. Stated time point: patch test 1, 2 weeks after DPC sensitization. Stated treatment: therapeutic diphenylcyclopropenone sensitization with weekly scalp DPC. Sequencing was performed on whole blood, taken in connection with sensitization to the hapten diphenylcyclopropenone (DPC). The origin of the receptors is a woman aged 25-40 years with alopecia areata. Some clones in this sample may be carry-over from other donors' samples.

A remark on this clonotype: Since a much larger clone is just one base distant, this may be a read error. CDR3 amino acids: CVCGTSGGVRMGTTF. The CDR3 DNA is TGTGTCTGCGGGACTAGCGGGGGAGTCCGCATGGGTACGACATTC. The rearrangement joins TRBV30 to TRBJ2-5, with 14 bases lining up with TRBD2. The CDR3 contains 15 residues. The germline CDR1 and CDR2 sequences are GTSNPN and SVGIG (reference sequence).

This clonotype occurred many times. V usage is TRBV3-1 and J usage is TRBJ2-3, with D possibly matching TRBD2 (6 bases). The CDR3 runs to 18 residues. CDR1 and CDR2 (germline): LGHDT, YNNKEL (reference sequence). Deletions cut 5 bases from V and 2 bases from J, with 23 bases between. The CDR3 region has the DNA TGTGCCAGCAGCTCAGGCGGCGGGACCGAATACAACACAGATACGCAGTATTTT. Protein product: CASSSGGGTEYNTDTQYF.

This clonotype has just a few counts. J is TRBJ1-1 and V is TRBV2; D might be TRBD1 (5 bases). The CDR3 is 14 amino acids. Germline CDR1 reads SNHLY; CDR2 reads FYNNEI. V was clipped by 6 bases and J by 0 bases, with 11 bases between them. This chain's CDR3 is CASREQEMNTEAFF. CDR3 DNA sequence: TGTGCCAGCAGAGAACAGGAGATGAACACTGAAGCTTTCTTT.

This clonotype was detected only a few times. The chain combines TRBV2 with TRBJ1-2; no clear D. CDR1 and CDR2 (germline): SNHLY, FYNNEI. This CDR3 has 14 amino acids. Trimming took 9 bases from V and 1 from J, leaving 15 bases between them. Here the CDR3 DNA reads TGTGCCAGTGTTTCCGGTCGTCTTAACTATGGCTACACCTTC. Its translation: CASVSGRLNYGYTF.

The sample holds many counts of this clonotype. The CDR3 sequence: CASSLGQPATNEKLFF. DNA of the CDR3: TGTGCCAGCAGCTTAGGGCAGCCAGCAACTAATGAAAAACTGTTTTTT. The V gene is TRBV11-2, the J gene TRBJ1-4; D gene unclear. Looked up from germline, CDR1 is SGHAT and CDR2 is FQNNGV. The germline V and J ends were trimmed by 1 base and 0 bases, with 9 bases remaining between them. This CDR3 has 16 residues.

In its sample, this clonotype was seen many times. The V call is TRBV11-2, the J call TRBJ1-1; tentatively, D is TRBD1 (5 bases). CDR3 length: 15 residues. The V end was cut by 0 bases, the J end by 4 bases, with 12 bases between. Germline lookup yields CDR1 SGHAT and CDR2 FQNNGV. The CDR3 nucleotides read TGTGCCAGCAGCTTAGATTGGGCAGGGATCACTGAAGCTTTCTTT. Its protein product is CASSLDWAGITEAFF. The variable domain in full, with the rest retrieved from reference TRBV11-2 and TRBJ1-1, is EAGVAQSPRYKIIEKRQSVAFWCNPISGHATLYWYQQILGQGPKLLIQFQNNGVVDDSQLPKDRFSAERLKGVDSTLKIQPAKLEDSAVYLCASSLDWAGITEAFFGQGTRLTVV.

This clonotype showed up just a few times. The chain employs TRBV12-3 or TRBV12-4 and TRBJ2-3; 7 nucleotides line up with TRBD2. The CDR3 is 17 residues long. With 4 bases clipped from V and 2 bases from J, the junction kept 12 bases outside the gene matches. The CDR3, as DNA: TGTGCCAGCAGTTACGTTTGGGCGGGGGAGACCACAGATACGCAGTATTTT. Translation: CASSYVWAGETTDTQYF.

This clonotype was found a few times. V and J are TRBV5-1 and TRBJ2-3, with 8 bases matching TRBD2. Germline CDR1 SGHRS, CDR2 YFSETQ. The CDR3 loop spans 18 amino acids. The trim removed 0 bases at V and 0 bases at J, leaving 9 bases unmatched. The CDR3, as DNA: TGCGCCAGCAGCTTGGGAGTACTAGCGGTTCTTAGCACAGATACGCAGTATTTT. It translates to CASSLGVLAVLSTDTQYF.

This clonotype has more than one count but fewer than ten. The V and J genes are TRBV7-3 and TRBJ1-1; the D is unclear. Germline V lookup: CDR1 SGHTA, CDR2 FQGTGA. V lost 5 bases to trimming and J lost 3 bases, with 19 bases between them. CDR3 length: 16 amino acids. The CDR3: CASSLIKGRRDTEAFF. The CDR3 coding sequence is TGTGCCAGCAGCCTAATTAAAGGAAGACGGGACACTGAAGCTTTCTTT.

In its sample, this clonotype was seen many times. The CDR3 DNA reads as TGTGCCAGCAGCTTAGTAGGGACTATAAATTACAATGAGCAGTTCTTC. Translating it yields CASSLVGTINYNEQFF. The chain has TRBV7-2 and TRBJ2-1, with 7 bases fitting TRBD2. The V gene's germline CDR1 is SGHTA and CDR2 FQGNSA. Losses at the gene ends were 1 base for V and 4 bases for J; bases not matched to a gene: 7. The CDR3 has 16 amino acids.

In nucleotides, the CDR3 is TGTGCCAGTTCGAAACGAGGGGACAGTTCCTACAATGAGCAGTTCTTC. Its translation is CASSKRGDSSYNEQFF. The V call is TRBV19, the J call TRBJ2-1; 7 positions agree with TRBD1. Germline assignment: CDR1 LNHDA and CDR2 SQIVND (reference sequence). V lost 8 bases and J lost 1; bases outside the gene matches: 11. The CDR3 sequence is 16 residues long.

With regard to this clonotype: It may be a read error: a sequence one base away is much more abundant. The rearrangement joins TRBV7-2 to TRBJ2-3; weak D call: TRBD1 (7 bases). Per germline, CDR1 SGHTA and CDR2 FQGNSA. Trimming removed 5 bases from V and 1 base from J, with 13 bases in between. The CDR3 length is 15 residues. The CDR3: CASSQEGAGTDTQYF. In nucleotides, the CDR3 is TGTGCCAGCAGCCAGGAGGGGGCCGGCACAGATACGCAGTATTTT.

This clonotype was seen repeatedly, ten times or more. V is TRBV18 and J is TRBJ1-2; D call uncertain. This CDR3 region has 15 residues. V lost 2 bases to trimming and J lost 8 bases, with 18 bases between them. Germline CDR1 is KGHSH and CDR2 is LQKENI. The CDR3 sequence is CASSPVLYGEDGYTF. CDR3 coding DNA: TGTGCCAGCTCACCAGTCCTCTATGGGGAGGACGGCTACACCTTC.

This clonotype was seen many times. The rearrangement links TRBV7-6 to TRBJ2-3, with TRBD2 matching over 11 bases. V shed 2 bases and J 0 bases; nucleotides not matched to a gene: 4. Germline V lookup: CDR1 SGHVS, CDR2 FNYEAQ. CDR3 length: 17 amino acids. The CDR3 DNA sequence: TGTGCCAGCAGCTTACCCACTAGCGGGGGAAGCACAGATACGCAGTATTTT. It is translated as CASSLPTSGGSTDTQYF.

This clonotype was picked up many times. This chain connects TRBV6-6 to TRBJ2-7, with 9 bases fitting TRBD1. This CDR3 has 14 amino acids. Germline V gives CDR1 MNHNY, CDR2 SVGAGI (reference sequence). V shed 2 bases and J 4 bases; nucleotides not matched to a gene: 3. Here the CDR3 DNA reads TGTGCCAGCAGTTACGCGGGACAGGGTTACGAGCAGTACTTC. Encoded protein: CASSYAGQGYEQYF.

There are many counts of this clonotype. The chain employs TRBV10-3 and TRBJ2-3; TRBD2 aligns across 8 bases. CDR1 is ENHRY, CDR2 SYGVKD, per germline. V was pared by 2 bases and J by 4 bases, with 14 bases of the junction left unmatched. The CDR3 spans 18 residues. This CDR3 reads CAISELQAGGPRADTQYF. As DNA, the CDR3 is TGTGCCATCAGTGAGCTTCAGGCGGGGGGACCCAGGGCAGATACGCAGTATTTT.

This clonotype was seen at least ten times. The chain uses TRBV20-1 and TRBJ2-3; D call uncertain. The CDR3 is 10 amino acids. Trimming removed 3 bases at V and 5 bases at J, with 3 bases between. Germline V gene data show CDR1 as DFQATT and CDR2 as SNEGSKA (reference sequence). DNA for the CDR3: TGCAGTGCTAGTTTAGATACGCAGTATTTT. Translating it yields CSASLDTQYF.

This clonotype appeared a few times. The rearrangement joins TRBV5-1 to TRBJ1-5; 7 positions agree with TRBD1. The germline V gene encodes CDR1 SGHRS and CDR2 YFSETQ. CDR3 length equals 14 residues. Trimming at V came to 4 bases and at J to 7 bases, leaving 8 bases not matched to a gene. The chain's CDR3 is CASSPEGAGQPQHF. CDR3 sequence (DNA): TGCGCCAGCAGCCCGGAGGGGGCTGGACAGCCCCAGCATTTT.

There are many counts of this clonotype. J is TRBJ2-7 and V is TRBV12-3 or TRBV12-4; no firm D call. The V and J ends lost 3 bases and 6 bases respectively, with 6 bases between them. This CDR3 spans 11 amino acids. CDR3 sequence: CASSLSGEQYF. The CDR3, as DNA: TGTGCCAGCAGTTTGTCGGGCGAGCAGTACTTC.

This clonotype occurred many times. The V gene is TRBV7-6, the J gene TRBJ2-1, with TRBD2 matching 12 bases. V was pared by 2 bases and J by 0 bases, with 8 bases of the junction left unmatched. Germline-derived CDR1 and CDR2 are SGHVS and FNYEAQ. This CDR3 has 19 amino acids. DNA for the CDR3: TGTGCCAGCAGCTTAACCGGGACTAGCGGGTCGAGCTCCTACAATGAGCAGTTCTTC. Protein product: CASSLTGTSGSSSYNEQFF.

This clonotype was recorded a few times. The chain recombines TRBV11-2 with TRBJ2-5; tentative D call: TRBD2 (6 bases). The germline V gene has CDR1 SGHAT and CDR2 FQNNGV. V shed 5 bases and J shed 4 bases, with 14 bases lying between them. The length of the CDR3 is 14 residues. The chain's CDR3 is CASSPIGSGETQYF. For the CDR3, the DNA is TGTGCCAGCAGCCCGATCGGGAGCGGAGAGACCCAGTACTTC.

The table lists this clonotype with many counts. This chain uses TRBV10-3 with TRBJ2-3, with 9 bases fitting TRBD1. Trimming took 6 bases from V and 2 from J; bases not matched to a gene: 9. The germline V gene has CDR1 ENHRY and CDR2 SYGVKD. The CDR3 length is 16 residues. The CDR3 spells CAIRAGTGPPTDTQYF. DNA of the CDR3: TGTGCCATCAGGGCCGGGACAGGGCCTCCCACAGATACGCAGTATTTT.

This clonotype appeared many times. The chain has TRBV2 and TRBJ2-2; D remains ambiguous. The V end was cut by 5 bases, the J end by 0 bases, with 7 bases between. There are 14 residues in the CDR3. The germline gives CDR1 SNHLY, CDR2 FYNNEI. CDR3 bases: TGTGCCAGCAGTCAGATCTCGAACACCGGGGAGCTGTTTTTT. Encoded protein: CASSQISNTGELFF. The variable domain in full, with the rest retrieved from reference TRBV2 and TRBJ2-2, is EPEVTQTPSHQVTQMGQEVILRCVPISNHLYFYWYRQILGQKVEFLVSFYNNEISEKSEIFDDQFSVERPDGSNFTLKIRSTKLEDSAMYFCASSQISNTGELFFGEGSRLTVL.

This clonotype has a count of ten or more. The rearrangement links TRBV12-3 or TRBV12-4 to TRBJ1-2; 8 bases fit TRBD1. The CDR3 spans 14 residues. V dropped 5 bases and J dropped 4; count of bases not matched to a gene: 6. The CDR3 spells CASSRDRGGYGYTF. The CDR3, as DNA: TGTGCCAGCAGTCGTGACAGGGGCGGCTATGGCTACACCTTC.

This clonotype was detected ten times or more. The V call is TRBV12-5, the J call TRBJ1-1; no firm D call. V lost 5 bases, J lost 2 bases, and 12 bases lay in between. CDR3 length: 14 amino acids. Germline CDR1 reads LGHNT; CDR2 reads FRNRAP. The CDR3 protein is CASGPPIGNTEAFF. The CDR3 DNA reads as TGTGCTAGTGGTCCCCCGATCGGTAACACTGAAGCTTTCTTT.

This clonotype was observed at least ten times. The rearrangement links TRBV5-6 to TRBJ1-6; possibly TRBD1 for D (6 bases). Germline lookup yields CDR1 SGHDT and CDR2 YYEEEE. V shed 2 bases and J shed 7 bases, with 10 bases lying between them. The CDR3 has 14 residues. CDR3 amino acids: CASSLQGVNSPLHF. Written as DNA, the CDR3 is TGTGCCAGCAGCTTACAGGGTGTCAATTCACCCCTCCACTTT.